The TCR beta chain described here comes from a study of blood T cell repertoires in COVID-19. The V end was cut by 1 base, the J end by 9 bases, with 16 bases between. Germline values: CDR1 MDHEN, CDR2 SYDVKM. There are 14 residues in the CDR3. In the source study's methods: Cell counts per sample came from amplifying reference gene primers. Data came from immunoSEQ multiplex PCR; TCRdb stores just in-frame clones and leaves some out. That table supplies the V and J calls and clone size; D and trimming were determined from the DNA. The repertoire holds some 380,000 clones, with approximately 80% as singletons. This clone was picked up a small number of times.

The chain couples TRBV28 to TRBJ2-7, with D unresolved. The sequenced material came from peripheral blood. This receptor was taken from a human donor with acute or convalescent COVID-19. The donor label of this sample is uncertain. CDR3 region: CASSLSHSFSVQYF. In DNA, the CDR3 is TGTGCCAGCAGTTTATCGCACAGCTTTTCCGTGCAGTACTTC. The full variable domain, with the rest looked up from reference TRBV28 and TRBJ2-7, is DVKVTQSSRYLVKRTGEKVFLECVQDMDHENMFWYRQDPGLGLRLIYFSYDVKMKEKGDIPEGYSVSREKKERFSLILESASTNQTSMYLCASSLSHSFSVQYFGPGTRLTVT.